This entry concerns a single T cell receptor (beta chain). Its target is unknown. An end of the junction differs from the germline gene, which may be a read error. The data belong to a study of PD-1 blockade in mismatch repair-deficient tumors. About the research overall: Enrolled about 2013-2017, patients had progressing, pretreated mismatch repair-deficient cancers of about a dozen types.

Findings and limits, study-wide: Rapid post-treatment expansion, then contraction, generally preceding radiologic response, marked tumor-resident clones.

All patients were mismatch repair deficient, assessed by either PCR or immunohistochemistry. TCR sequencing covered a few patients who responded to pembrolizumab. The method was immunoSEQ multiplex PCR; TCRdb's version includes in-frame clones alone and lacks a portion of them. Of approximately 100,000 clones in the sample, over 65% are singletons; the top ten hold approximately 6.7%. The starting material was peripheral blood, obtained less than 37 weeks after starting pembrolizumab. This TCR was recovered from an adult with mismatch repair-deficient cancer.

CDR3 in amino acids: CASSLALRAGELFF. DNA of the CDR3: TGTGCTAGCAGCTTAGCGCTTCGCGCCGGGGAGCTGTTTTTT. V and J are TRBV7-7 and TRBJ2-2; TRBD2 might be the D (5 bases). Germline lookup yields CDR1 SSHAT and CDR2 FNYEAQ (reference sequence). The length of the CDR3 is 14 residues.